This T cell receptor beta chain emerged from a study of early T cells in non-severe SARS-CoV-2 infection. The table lists this clonotype with many counts. V was cut by 2 bases and J by 6 bases, with 10 bases left in between. Germline V CDR1 and CDR2: SGHTA, FQGNSA. This CDR3 is 13 amino acids long. TCRdb reprocessed the 5' RACE reads via MiXCR and lists one record per CDR3 protein. The data contain 57,000 or so distinct CDR3 sequences, over 9.5% of them singletons. The specimen sequenced was whole blood. J is TRBJ2-5 and V is TRBV7-2; D is ambiguous. This clonotype originated in an adult who was a healthcare worker with PCR-confirmed SARS-CoV-2 infection or an uninfected control (not recorded which). CDR3 DNA sequence: TGTGCCAGCAGCTTAAATTTCTTAAAGACCCAGTACTTC. Its translation is CASSLNFLKTQYF.